The 32 T cell receptor beta chains presented below share a single source sample, sequenced in a study of T cell responses to AZD1222 COVID-19 vaccine. Here immunoSEQ multiplex PCR was the method, and the copy in TCRdb shows in-frame clones only, minus some. This sample has about 150,000 clones, with approximately 89% found just once. Material: peripheral blood, obtained on day 0 of AZD1222 vaccination. The receptors here all came from an adult in good health.

This chain joins TRBV5-5 and TRBJ1-5; no clear D gene. This CDR3 comprises 13 residues. Germline CDR1 and CDR2: SGHKS and YYEKEE (reference sequence). V dropped 4 bases and J dropped 3 bases, with 8 bases sitting between them. In nucleotides, the CDR3 is TGTGCCAGCAGCGTGTGGCTCAATCAGCCCCAGCATTTT. It translates to CASSVWLNQPQHF.

The gene calls are TRBV7-9 and TRBJ1-5; 7 bases are a match to TRBD1. This CDR3 is 17 amino acids long. CDR1 and CDR2 (germline): SEHNR, FQNEAQ (reference sequence). Trimming took 5 bases from V and 2 from J; bases not matched to a gene: 12. The chain's CDR3 is CASSARQGSDGNQPQHF. The CDR3 coding sequence is TGTGCCAGCAGCGCTCGACAGGGTTCGGACGGCAATCAGCCCCAGCATTTT.

The CDR3 spells CASRNKQGRSTNEKLFF. The CDR3 DNA is TGTGCCAGTAGAAATAAACAGGGGAGATCAACTAATGAAAAACTGTTTTTT. V usage is TRBV19 and J usage is TRBJ1-4; 7 positions match TRBD1. The CDR3 sequence is 17 residues long. From germline, CDR1 is LNHDA and CDR2 SQIVND (reference sequence). After removal of 6 bases from V and 0 bases from J, the junction contained 10 bases not matched to a gene.

The gene calls are TRBV29-1 and TRBJ2-7; 7 bases are a match to TRBD2. Germline CDR1 is SQVTM and CDR2 is ANQGSEA. This CDR3 is built from 14 residues. V gave up 3 bases and J gave up 0 bases; unmatched junction bases: 5. CDR3 coding DNA: TGCAGCGTTGAGCCTAGCGGCAGCTCCTACGAGCAGTACTTC. This codes for CSVEPSGSSYEQYF.

The CDR3 DNA reads as TGTGCCAGCAGCCCAGGGTCCTTGGAGGAGCAGCCCCAGCATTTT. Translating it yields CASSPGSLEEQPQHF. This sequence joins TRBV28 and TRBJ1-5; D perhaps matches TRBD1 (5 bases). V was pared by 6 bases and J by 7 bases, with 19 bases between. Per the germline V gene, CDR1 is MDHEN and CDR2 is SYDVKM. The CDR3 is 15 residues long.

The CDR3 spells CASGRVDEQFF. The CDR3 region has the DNA TGCGCCAGCGGCCGAGTGGATGAGCAGTTCTTC. The chain employs TRBV10-2 and TRBJ2-1; no firm D call. CDR3 size: 11 residues. The V end lost 8 bases, the J end lost 8 bases, and 10 bases lay between the germline ends. The germline V gene encodes CDR1 WSHSY and CDR2 SAAADI.

The chain couples TRBV3-1 (or the pseudogene TRBV3-2) to TRBJ1-3, with a possible D match to TRBD1 (6 bases). The CDR3 covers 14 residues. Germline values: CDR1 LGHDT, CDR2 YNNKEL (reference sequence). Trimming stripped 3 bases from V and 4 bases from J, with 10 bases between. The CDR3 is CASSHGGGGNTIYF. The DNA for the CDR3 is TGTGCCAGCAGCCATGGAGGGGGGGGAAACACCATATATTTT.

The CDR3 DNA sequence: TGTGCCAGCAGTCCCGGAGTAGCGGACACCTACGAGCAGTACTTC. It specifies CASSPGVADTYEQYF. V gene TRBV28 combines with J gene TRBJ2-7; D may be TRBD2 (6 bases). The CDR3 is made up of 15 amino acids. V dropped 5 bases and J dropped 2 bases, with 16 bases sitting between them. The germline CDR1 and CDR2 sequences are MDHEN and SYDVKM.

The chain joins TRBV19 to TRBJ2-7; D is uncertain. CDR1 is LNHDA and CDR2 is SQIVND in the germline V gene (reference sequence). V was shortened by 3 bases and J by 5 bases, with 14 bases between the two germline ends. The CDR3 covers 14 residues. The DNA for the CDR3 is TGTGCCAGTAGTATTGACTTCGTCCGGAACGAGCAGTACTTC. It is translated as CASSIDFVRNEQYF.

J is TRBJ1-6 and V is TRBV5-1; no reliable D call. The V end lost 0 bases, the J end lost 10 bases, and 8 bases lay between the germline ends. The CDR3 length is 13 residues. From germline, CDR1 is SGHRS and CDR2 YFSETQ. CDR3 DNA sequence: TGCGCCAGCAGCTTGGCTGGGGAGTCACCCCTCCACTTT. Protein: CASSLAGESPLHF.

A few counts support this clone. The chain recombines TRBV6-1 with TRBJ2-3; 11 nucleotides line up with TRBD2. V lost 0 bases to trimming and J lost 6 bases; unmatched junction nucleotides: 2. This CDR3 region has 15 residues. CDR1 is MNHNS and CDR2 is SASEGT in the germline V gene. The CDR3: CASSEASGRADTQYF. The CDR3 coding sequence is TGTGCCAGCAGTGAAGCTAGCGGGAGGGCCGATACGCAGTATTTT.

V usage is TRBV29-1 and J usage is TRBJ1-2; D is uncertain. CDR1 SQVTM and CDR2 ANQGSEA come from the germline V gene. The CDR3 has 14 amino acids. V was shortened by 1 base and J by 4 bases, with 13 bases between the two germline ends. DNA for the CDR3: TGCAGCGTTGAAGCGCCTACCCTATCCTATGGCTACACCTTC. Translation: CSVEAPTLSYGYTF.

The chain couples TRBV5-6 to TRBJ2-7; either TRBD1 or TRBD2 may fit D (5 bases each). V dropped 3 bases and J dropped 5 bases, with 12 bases sitting between them. The CDR3 totals 13 residues. Germline CDR1 and CDR2: SGHDT and YYEEEE. The CDR3 sequence: CASSYRLGDEQYF. CDR3 DNA sequence: TGTGCCAGCAGCTACAGATTGGGGGACGAGCAGTACTTC. Looking up the rest from reference TRBV5-6 and TRBJ2-7 gives the full variable domain: DAGVTQSPTHLIKTRGQQVTLRCSPKSGHDTVSWYQQALGQGPQFIFQYYEEEERQRGNFPDRFSGHQFPNYSSELNVNALLLGDSALYLCASSYRLGDEQYFGPGTRLTVT.

The chain employs TRBV19 and TRBJ1-5; D remains ambiguous. The V gene's germline CDR1 is LNHDA and CDR2 SQIVND (reference sequence). Trimming removed 5 bases at V and 4 bases at J, with 12 bases between. The CDR3 totals 14 residues. The CDR3 DNA follows: TGTGCCAGTAGTTTTACATCGATAAATCAGCCCCAGCATTTT. As protein: CASSFTSINQPQHF.

Here the CDR3 reads CASSLAGRTENSPLHF. CDR3 in DNA: TGCGCCAGCAGCTTGGCGGGACGGACTGAGAATTCACCCCTCCACTTT. The chain couples TRBV5-1 to TRBJ1-6, with a possible D match to TRBD1 (5 bases). Trimming pared 0 bases from V and 7 bases from J, leaving 14 bases between. The CDR3 totals 16 residues. Germline CDR1 SGHRS, CDR2 YFSETQ.

The chain carries TRBV7-9 and TRBJ1-4; D is perhaps TRBD1 (5 bases). Germline CDR1 SEHNR, CDR2 FQNEAQ (reference sequence). With 4 bases removed from V and 2 bases from J, the gap between germline ends came to 8 bases. This CDR3 comprises 14 residues. In DNA, the CDR3 is TGTGCCAGCAGCTCCTGGGGGACTAATGAAAAACTGTTTTTT. This encodes CASSSWGTNEKLFF.

Here the CDR3 reads CASSLDGTGEKLFF. CDR3 nucleotides: TGTGCCAGCAGCTTAGATGGGACAGGGGAAAAACTGTTTTTT. V and J are TRBV7-2 and TRBJ1-4, with 9 bases matching TRBD1. V lost 1 base and J lost 8; bases outside the gene matches: 2. The CDR3 runs to 14 residues. Germline-derived CDR1 and CDR2 are SGHTA and FQGNSA.

The V and J genes are TRBV30 and TRBJ1-5; a possible D gene is TRBD1 (6 bases). The germline V gene encodes CDR1 GTSNPN and CDR2 SVGIG (reference sequence). The CDR3 covers 13 residues. The ends were cut back, 1 base at V and 6 bases at J, with 10 bases in the middle. The CDR3 nucleotides read TGTGCCTGGAGTGACAGGGATGCTCAGCCCCAGCATTTT. Amino acid sequence: CAWSDRDAQPQHF.

V gene TRBV7-9 combines with J gene TRBJ2-3, with TRBD2 identical over 12 bases. Germline assignment: CDR1 SEHNR and CDR2 FQNEAQ (reference sequence). V lost 5 bases to trimming and J lost 6 bases; unmatched junction nucleotides: 9. The CDR3 totals 16 residues. CDR3 amino acids: CASSRLTSGRGDTQYF. The CDR3, as DNA: TGTGCCAGCAGCCGACTGACTAGCGGGAGAGGGGATACGCAGTATTTT.

Only one count was recorded for this clone. The V and J genes are TRBV24-1 and TRBJ2-5; 11 nucleotides agree with TRBD2. The CDR3 loop spans 17 amino acids. Germline assignment: CDR1 KGHDR and CDR2 SFDVKD. Trimming took 4 bases from V and 3 from J; bases not matched to a gene: 9. The CDR3 spells CATSDPAGLADKETQYF. The CDR3 coding sequence is TGTGCCACCAGTGACCCCGCGGGACTAGCGGACAAAGAGACCCAGTACTTC.

In this sample, this clone turned up once. The V call is TRBV28, the J call TRBJ2-7; 13 positions match TRBD2. This CDR3 is 19 amino acids long. Trimming removed 5 bases from V and 5 bases from J; junction bases left unmatched: 18. Germline CDR1 MDHEN, CDR2 SYDVKM. CDR3 amino acids: CASSTWGATGGTSGDEQYF. CDR3 DNA sequence: TGTGCCAGCAGTACCTGGGGGGCCACAGGAGGGACTAGCGGGGACGAGCAGTACTTC.

This clone showed up just once. The chain recombines TRBV5-1 with TRBJ2-1; TRBD2 matches 10 bases. J was trimmed by 0 bases and V by 3 bases; bases with no gene match: 3. This CDR3 is 16 amino acids long. CDR1 is SGHRS and CDR2 is YFSETQ in the germline V gene. The CDR3 here is CASSSRTSGSYNEQFF. The CDR3, as DNA: TGCGCCAGCAGCTCCCGGACTAGCGGCTCCTACAATGAGCAGTTCTTC.

V usage is TRBV11-3 and J usage is TRBJ2-1, with D perhaps being TRBD1 or TRBD2 (5 bases each). Germline V gene data show CDR1 as SGHNT and CDR2 as YENEEA. The CDR3 has 14 residues. The V gene lost 5 bases and the J gene lost 10 bases, with 18 bases spanning the gap. CDR3: CASSPNLGREEQFF. In DNA form, the CDR3 reads TGTGCCAGCAGCCCCAATCTAGGCAGGGAGGAGCAGTTCTTC.

This rearrangement joins TRBV28 to TRBJ1-3; the D gene is possibly TRBD1 (6 bases). The CDR3 is 15 residues long. V lost 6 bases and J lost 2, with 14 bases in between. In germline, CDR1 is MDHEN, CDR2 SYDVKM. Here the CDR3 reads CASSSFWGPGNTIYF. In DNA form, the CDR3 reads TGTGCCAGCAGCTCCTTCTGGGGGCCTGGAAACACCATATATTTT.

This rearrangement joins TRBV2 to TRBJ2-7; tentative D call: TRBD2 (5 bases). This CDR3 comprises 12 residues. From germline, CDR1 is SNHLY and CDR2 FYNNEI. Between the trimmed V and J ends, which lost 4 bases and 6 bases, there was a span of 10 bases. CDR3 in DNA: TGTGCCAGCAGTGCCTCGGGGATCGAGCAGTACTTC. It yields the protein CASSASGIEQYF.

The V gene is TRBV30, the J gene TRBJ2-1; TRBD1 or TRBD2 may be the D gene (6 bases each). There are 14 residues in the CDR3. CDR1 is GTSNPN and CDR2 is SVGIG in the germline V gene (reference sequence). Trimming took 0 bases from V and 4 from J, leaving 10 bases between them. The CDR3 bases are TGTGCCTGGAGTGTGGGGGGCCTTTACAATGAGCAGTTCTTC. It yields the protein CAWSVGGLYNEQFF.

The chain joins TRBV5-5 to TRBJ1-6, with D unresolved. Trimming took off 4 bases at V and 8 bases at J, with 13 bases between the two ends. Germline loops: CDR1 SGHKS, CDR2 YYEKEE (reference sequence). The CDR3 totals 14 residues. CDR3 in DNA: TGTGCCAGCAGCCTTGGCCGTGCTGATTCACCCCTCCACTTT. The encoded protein is CASSLGRADSPLHF.

This clone appeared once. The rearrangement uses TRBV2 and TRBJ2-1; TRBD1 is a possible D gene (5 bases). Per the germline V gene, CDR1 is SNHLY and CDR2 is FYNNEI. The CDR3 contains 14 residues. V lost 3 bases, J lost 5 bases, and 11 bases lay in between. CDR3 sequence reads: CASSERQRNNEQFF. DNA of the CDR3: TGTGCCAGCAGTGAGAGACAGCGAAACAATGAGCAGTTCTTC.

This chain links TRBV18 with TRBJ2-3; TRBD2 matches 9 bases. The CDR3 consists of 16 residues. Germline CDR1 and CDR2: KGHSH and LQKENI. The J segment lost 1 base and the V segment lost 1 base, leaving 3 bases of the junction unmatched. CDR3 sequence (DNA): TGTGCCAGCTCACCACTGTGGACTAGCGGCACAGATACGCAGTATTTT. Translation: CASSPLWTSGTDTQYF.

This clone was detected a few times. The J gene is TRBJ1-4, the V gene TRBV5-1; weak D call: TRBD1 (5 bases). This CDR3 is 14 amino acids long. CDR1 is SGHRS and CDR2 is YFSETQ in the germline V gene. Trimming took off 0 bases at V and 10 bases at J, with 13 bases between the two ends. As DNA, the CDR3 is TGCGCCAGCAGCTTGGCGGGGCCGGGTGGAAAACTGTTTTTT. This gives the protein CASSLAGPGGKLFF.

This clone was recorded only once. J is TRBJ2-1 and V is TRBV24-1; D might be TRBD2 (6 bases). Germline-derived CDR1 and CDR2 are KGHDR and SFDVKD. The length of the CDR3 is 16 residues. Trimming left V 0 bases short and J 8 bases short, with 16 bases between. CDR3 sequence reads: CATSDLIGSSRDEQFF. CDR3 coding DNA: TGTGCCACCAGTGATTTGATCGGGAGTTCAAGAGATGAGCAGTTCTTC.

J is TRBJ1-1 and V is TRBV18; unclear D gene. This CDR3 region has 15 residues. CDR1 KGHSH and CDR2 LQKENI come from the germline V gene. The V end lost 3 bases, the J end lost 0 bases, and 11 bases lay between the germline ends. The CDR3 sequence: CASSPDTALNTEAFF. CDR3 coding DNA: TGTGCCAGCTCACCTGATACAGCTTTGAACACTGAAGCTTTCTTT.